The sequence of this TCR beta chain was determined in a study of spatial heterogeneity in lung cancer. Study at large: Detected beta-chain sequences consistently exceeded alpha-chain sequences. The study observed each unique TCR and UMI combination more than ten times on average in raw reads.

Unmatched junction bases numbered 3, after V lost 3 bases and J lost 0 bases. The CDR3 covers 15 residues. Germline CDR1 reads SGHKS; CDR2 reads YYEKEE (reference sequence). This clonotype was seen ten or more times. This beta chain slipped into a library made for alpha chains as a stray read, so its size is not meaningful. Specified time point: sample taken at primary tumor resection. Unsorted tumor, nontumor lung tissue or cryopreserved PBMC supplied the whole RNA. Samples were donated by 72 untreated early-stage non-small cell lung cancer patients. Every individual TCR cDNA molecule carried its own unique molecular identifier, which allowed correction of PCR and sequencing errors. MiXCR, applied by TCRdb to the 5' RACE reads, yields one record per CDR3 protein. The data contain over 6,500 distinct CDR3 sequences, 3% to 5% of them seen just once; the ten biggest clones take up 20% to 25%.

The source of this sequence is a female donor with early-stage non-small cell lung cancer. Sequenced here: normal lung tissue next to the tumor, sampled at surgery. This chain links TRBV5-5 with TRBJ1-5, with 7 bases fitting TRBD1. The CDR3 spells CASSSWDSSNQPQHF. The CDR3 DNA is TGTGCCAGCAGCTCTTGGGACAGTAGCAATCAGCCCCAGCATTTT.